The T cell receptor beta chain under discussion was sequenced for a study of blood T cell repertoires in COVID-19. Profiling relied on immunoSEQ multiplex PCR, and the TCRdb table lists in-frame clones only, not all of them. The table records approximately 450,000 clones, nearly 90% of them present only once. Germline V CDR1 and CDR2: SGDLS, YYNGEE. The CDR3 loop spans 14 amino acids. Trimming cost V 0 bases and J 8 bases, with 14 bases left between them. The sequenced sample consisted of PBMCs or T cells enriched from blood (not recorded which). The TCR originated in a woman aged 18-35 years with acute COVID-19. V gene TRBV9 combines with J gene TRBJ1-2, with D perhaps matching TRBD1 (5 bases). CDR3 sequence: CASSVAGGVGGYTF. The DNA of the CDR3 is TGTGCCAGCAGCGTAGCGGGAGGGGTAGGAGGCTACACCTTC.